The 30 T cell receptor beta chains in this list originate from one sample, sequenced in a study of beta chain features in type 1 diabetes. Their target antigens are unknown. General study points: Researchers report that Type 1 diabetes patients had moderately but significantly shorter TCRB CDR3s across all four CD4+ subsets.

TCRB transcripts that were expressed got sequenced, as all of the isolated RNA had been reverse transcribed. The protocol was immunoSEQ multiplex PCR, while the TCRdb copy is restricted to in-frame clones and leaves out a portion. Of a few hundred thousand clones listed, roughly 13% are singletons. Sequencing was carried out using naive CD4+ T cells from blood. The source of these receptors is a man aged 30 to 39 with type 1 diabetes.

The chain employs TRBV7-2 and TRBJ2-5; TRBD2 is a possible D gene (5 bases). Trimming took off 1 base at V and 5 bases at J, with 20 bases between the two ends. Germline V gives CDR1 SGHTA, CDR2 FQGNSA. This CDR3 comprises 17 residues. CDR3 nucleotide sequence: TGTGCCAGCAGCTTAGAACCCGGCCCCCAAAGAGGGGAGACCCAGTACTTC. Encoded protein: CASSLEPGPQRGETQYF. Based on the CDR3 plus reference TRBV7-2 and TRBJ2-5, the full variable domain is GAGVSQSPSNKVTEKGKDVELRCDPISGHTALYWYRQSLGQGLEFLIYFQGNSAPDKSGLPSDRFSAERTGGSVSTLTIQRTQQEDSAVYLCASSLEPGPQRGETQYFGPGTRLLVL.

The chain has TRBV2 and TRBJ2-1; 8 bases map to TRBD2. In germline, CDR1 is SNHLY, CDR2 FYNNEI. This CDR3 is built from 14 residues. V dropped 5 bases and J dropped 14; count of bases not matched to a gene: 14. CDR3 coding DNA: TGTGCCAGCAGTCCCCGGACTAGCCTAGGGGAGAAGTTCTTC. Translating it yields CASSPRTSLGEKFF.

The gene calls are TRBV15 and TRBJ1-1; the D gene is possibly TRBD1 (6 bases). The germline V gene has CDR1 LNHNV and CDR2 YYDKDF (reference sequence). V dropped 0 bases and J dropped 4 bases, with 18 bases sitting between them. The CDR3 consists of 17 residues. CDR3 sequence: CATSRDNPTTGGTEAFF. CDR3 DNA sequence: TGTGCCACCAGCAGAGATAACCCTACGACAGGAGGCACTGAAGCTTTCTTT.

This clone was observed a handful of times. V usage is TRBV5-1 and J usage is TRBJ2-1; TRBD1 matches at 10 bases. From germline, CDR1 is SGHRS and CDR2 YFSETQ. With V trimmed by 0 bases and J by 4 bases, 1 base remained unmatched. The CDR3 contains 15 residues. This chain's CDR3 is CASSLGDRGYNEQFF. DNA for the CDR3: TGCGCCAGCAGCTTGGGGGACAGGGGATACAATGAGCAGTTCTTC.

The gene calls are TRBV2 and TRBJ1-1; D ambiguous. The germline V gene encodes CDR1 SNHLY and CDR2 FYNNEI. This CDR3 contains 13 residues. The V gene lost 3 bases and the J gene lost 4 bases, with 9 bases spanning the gap. The chain's CDR3 is CASSEGAGTEAFF. The DNA of the CDR3 is TGTGCCAGCAGTGAGGGCGCAGGCACTGAAGCTTTCTTT.

This clone appeared a few times. J is TRBJ2-3 and V is TRBV6-6; no definite D call. There are 12 residues in the CDR3. Trimming left V 2 bases short and J 6 bases short, with 6 bases between. The germline gives CDR1 MNHNY, CDR2 SVGAGI (reference sequence). In nucleotides, the CDR3 is TGTGCCAGCAGTTACCCCCGGGATACGCAGTATTTT. As protein: CASSYPRDTQYF.

This chain uses TRBV14 with TRBJ1-4; 10 bases agree with TRBD1. This CDR3 has 16 amino acids. CDR1 and CDR2 from the germline V gene are SGHDN and FVKESK. With 2 bases clipped from V and 3 bases from J, the junction kept 3 bases outside the gene matches. The CDR3 DNA reads as TGTGCCAGCAGCCAACCGGGACAGGGGCCTAATGAAAAACTGTTTTTT. Translated, it gives CASSQPGQGPNEKLFF.

The chain employs TRBV4-1 and TRBJ2-3; no definite D call. This CDR3 contains 18 residues. Trimming shortened V by 4 bases and J by 0 bases, and 20 bases separated the two germline ends. The germline gives CDR1 MGHRA, CDR2 YSYEKL. The CDR3: CASSPGAVFTLSTDTQYF. The CDR3 DNA reads as TGCGCCAGCAGCCCAGGCGCAGTATTTACCTTAAGCACAGATACGCAGTATTTT.

The table lists this clone with a few counts. The chain carries TRBV7-2 and TRBJ1-2, with a tentative D call TRBD1 (5 bases). The CDR3 spans 13 residues. The germline gives CDR1 SGHTA, CDR2 FQGNSA. Trimming removed 2 bases at V and 6 bases at J, with 10 bases between. The CDR3 region has the DNA TGTGCCAGCAGCTTATCCTGGGGGGATGGCTACACCTTC. This encodes CASSLSWGDGYTF.

This clone occurred a few times. The J gene is TRBJ2-5, the V gene TRBV10-3; maybe TRBD1 (6 bases). The V gene lost 6 bases and the J gene lost 2 bases, with 10 bases spanning the gap. The CDR3 runs to 13 residues. CDR1 and CDR2 (germline): ENHRY, SYGVKD. CDR3 DNA: TGTGCCATCAGAACGGACAGACAAGAGACCCAGTACTTC. It yields the protein CAIRTDRQETQYF.

As concerns this clone: Other DNA sequences of this sample code for an identical CDR3. The genes are TRBV6-5 and TRBJ2-7; 9 bases fit TRBD1. J gave up 3 bases and V 0 bases, and 3 bases lay outside the gene matches. Germline assignment: CDR1 MNHEY and CDR2 SVGAGI. The CDR3 covers 15 residues. CDR3 in amino acids: CASSYSTGGGYEQYF. CDR3 DNA sequence: TGTGCCAGCAGTTACTCGACAGGGGGTGGCTACGAGCAGTACTTC.

This clone was counted a few times. V usage is TRBV5-6 and J usage is TRBJ2-7; weak D call: TRBD1 (5 bases). The CDR3 runs to 12 residues. CDR1 is SGHDT and CDR2 is YYEEEE in the germline V gene. V lost 4 bases and J 3 bases, leaving 8 bases between the germline ends. The CDR3 spells CASSQDNYEQYF. In DNA, the CDR3 is TGTGCCAGCAGCCAGGACAACTACGAGCAGTACTTC.

V and J are TRBV11-3 and TRBJ1-2; TRBD1 aligns across 9 bases. The CDR3 has 16 residues. Trimming cost V 5 bases and J 1 base; bases outside gene matches: 8. Germline-derived CDR1 and CDR2 are SGHNT and YENEEA. The CDR3 reads CASSQPGQGLNYGYTF. DNA for the CDR3: TGTGCCAGCAGCCAACCGGGACAGGGCCTTAACTATGGCTACACCTTC.

Only a few counts were recorded for this clone. The rearrangement uses TRBV25-1 and TRBJ2-3; 12 positions agree with TRBD2. Germline assignment: CDR1 MGHDK and CDR2 SYGVNS. This CDR3 spans 15 amino acids. J gave up 1 base and V 8 bases, and 4 bases lay outside the gene matches. This CDR3 reads CASARTSGGTDTQYF. CDR3 DNA: TGTGCCAGCGCCAGGACTAGCGGGGGCACAGATACGCAGTATTTT.

The rearrangement links TRBV18 to TRBJ2-7; D remains unclear. The V gene lost 0 bases and the J gene lost 9 bases, with 18 bases spanning the gap. The CDR3 is made up of 15 amino acids. Germline V gene sequence: CDR1 KGHSH, CDR2 LQKENI. The CDR3 DNA follows: TGTGCCAGCTCACCACCGTTCCCTTTACGCACCGGGCAGTACTTC. Translated: CASSPPFPLRTGQYF.

This clone was counted a few times. The chain links TRBV9 to TRBJ1-3; a weak D match, TRBD1 (5 bases). Germline V gene data show CDR1 as SGDLS and CDR2 as YYNGEE. V dropped 5 bases and J dropped 0 bases, with 12 bases sitting between them. The CDR3 is 15 residues long. CDR3 loop: CASSSGGASGNTIYF. CDR3 coding DNA: TGTGCCAGCAGTTCCGGTGGGGCCTCTGGAAACACCATATATTTT.

The CDR3 loop is CASRTGGAGNTEAFF. In DNA form, the CDR3 reads TGTGCCAGTAGGACAGGGGGCGCCGGGAACACTGAAGCTTTCTTT. The rearrangement links TRBV19 to TRBJ1-1, with 10 bases identical to TRBD1. Germline CDR1 LNHDA, CDR2 SQIVND (reference sequence). The CDR3 loop spans 15 amino acids. J was trimmed by 1 base and V by 6 bases; bases with no gene match: 5.

In this sample, this clone turned up a few times. The chain has TRBV6-5 and TRBJ1-1; D is ambiguous. CDR1 and CDR2 (germline): MNHEY, SVGAGI. This CDR3 has 13 residues. V shed 5 bases and J shed 3 bases, with 10 bases lying between them. CDR3 DNA: TGTGCCAGCAGTCGGAGGGCGGACACTGAAGCTTTCTTT. Its protein product is CASSRRADTEAFF.

The chain recombines TRBV6-5 with TRBJ1-4; 7 bases map to TRBD1. The CDR3 length is 14 residues. CDR1 and CDR2 from the germline V gene are MNHEY and SVGAGI. V lost 5 bases to trimming and J lost 11 bases; unmatched junction nucleotides: 11. CDR3 sequence: CASSPQGVGPKLFF. In nucleotides, the CDR3 is TGTGCCAGCAGTCCCCAGGGGGTAGGACCGAAACTGTTTTTT.

This clone was found a few times. The chain has TRBV2 and TRBJ2-2, with D possibly being TRBD2 (5 bases). Germline-derived CDR1 and CDR2 are SNHLY and FYNNEI. The ends were cut back, 6 bases at V and 6 bases at J, with 14 bases in the middle. This CDR3 comprises 14 residues. The CDR3 loop is CASSRRGSAGELFF. DNA for the CDR3: TGTGCCAGCAGCAGGAGAGGGTCCGCCGGGGAGCTGTTTTTT.

There are a few counts of this clone. V and J are TRBV6-6 and TRBJ2-7, with 7 bases aligning to TRBD1. Losses at the gene ends were 6 bases for V and 1 base for J; bases not matched to a gene: 3. The CDR3 spans 13 residues. The V gene's germline CDR1 is MNHNY and CDR2 SVGAGI (reference sequence). CDR3 sequence reads: CASRPGQSYEQYF. The CDR3 nucleotides read TGTGCCAGCAGACCGGGACAGTCCTACGAGCAGTACTTC.

This clone was detected only a few times. The V call is TRBV12-5, the J call TRBJ2-1, with unresolved D. Trimming cost V 2 bases and J 7 bases, with 3 bases left between them. The germline V gene has CDR1 LGHNT and CDR2 FRNRAP. This CDR3 comprises 11 residues. The CDR3 coding sequence is TGTGCTAGTGGTTTGACTAATGAGCAGTTCTTC. Its protein product is CASGLTNEQFF.

V gene TRBV11-3 combines with J gene TRBJ2-1; TRBD2 is a possible D gene (6 bases). V lost 4 bases and J 8 bases, leaving 9 bases between the germline ends. Germline V CDR1 and CDR2: SGHNT, YENEEA. This CDR3 comprises 12 residues. The CDR3 region is CASSSTSHEQFF. As DNA, the CDR3 is TGTGCCAGCAGCTCCACTAGCCATGAGCAGTTCTTC. Full variable domain (outside the CDR3, taken from reference TRBV11-3 and TRBJ2-1): EAGVVQSPRYKIIEKKQPVAFWCNPISGHNTLYWYLQNLGQGPELLIRYENEEAVDDSQLPKDRFSAERLKGVDSTLKIQPAELGDSAVYLCASSSTSHEQFFGPGTRLTVL.

The chain links TRBV4-2 to TRBJ2-2; no definite D call. The V end lost 4 bases, the J end lost 9 bases, and 15 bases lay between the germline ends. The CDR3 loop spans 14 amino acids. From germline, CDR1 is LGHNA and CDR2 YNFKEQ. CDR3: CASSPPGASRELFF. The CDR3 DNA is TGTGCCAGCAGCCCCCCCGGAGCGAGCCGGGAGCTGTTTTTT.

The chain couples TRBV18 to TRBJ1-4; 7 bases agree with TRBD1. Germline V gene data show CDR1 as KGHSH and CDR2 as LQKENI. There are 16 residues in the CDR3. The V and J ends lost 6 bases and 0 bases, in that order; junction bases with no gene match: 7. The CDR3 nucleotides read TGTGCCAGCTCGTCAACAGGGGTTTCAACTAATGAAAAACTGTTTTTT. This sequence encodes CASSSTGVSTNEKLFF.

The table lists this clone with a count of one. The chain employs TRBV5-1 and TRBJ1-1; tentatively, D is TRBD1 (6 bases). This CDR3 is 14 amino acids long. Germline V gene lookup returns CDR1 SGHRS and CDR2 YFSETQ. V lost 0 bases and J 5 bases, leaving 11 bases between the germline ends. The CDR3 loop is CASSLGQEGTEAFF. As DNA, the CDR3 is TGCGCCAGCAGCTTGGGACAGGAAGGGACTGAAGCTTTCTTT.

The genes are TRBV30 and TRBJ1-2; 9 nucleotides match TRBD1. The CDR3 extends over 14 amino acids. Germline V CDR1 and CDR2: GTSNPN, SVGIG (reference sequence). V lost 3 bases, J lost 4 bases, and 6 bases stayed unmatched. The CDR3 nucleotides are TGTGCCTGGAGGAACACAGGGGGCCGCTATGGCTACACCTTC. This sequence encodes CAWRNTGGRYGYTF.

The J gene is TRBJ1-1, the V gene TRBV7-9, with a possible D match to TRBD1 (5 bases). CDR1 is SEHNR, CDR2 FQNEAQ, per germline (reference sequence). The CDR3 runs to 15 residues. Trimming removed 3 bases at V and 1 base at J, with 12 bases between. CDR3 nucleotide sequence: TGTGCCAGCAGCTTGGGGCCCGCCAGGAACACTGAAGCTTTCTTT. Translation gives CASSLGPARNTEAFF. The variable domain in full, with the rest retrieved from reference TRBV7-9 and TRBJ1-1, is DTGVSQNPRHKITKRGQNVTFRCDPISEHNRLYWYRQTLGQGPEFLTYFQNEAQLEKSRLLSDRFSAERPKGSFSTLEIQRTEQGDSAMYLCASSLGPARNTEAFFGQGTRLTVV.

The chain joins TRBV4-1 to TRBJ2-3; TRBD2 agrees at 8 bases. The CDR3 has 18 amino acids. The ends lost 1 base at V and 2 bases at J; junction bases unmatched: 11. Germline assignment: CDR1 MGHRA and CDR2 YSYEKL. The CDR3 here is CASSQVGPLAGLTDTQYF. Written as DNA, the CDR3 is TGCGCCAGCAGCCAAGTTGGGCCCCTAGCGGGCCTCACAGATACGCAGTATTTT.

This rearrangement joins TRBV4-1 to TRBJ1-5, with TRBD1 matching over 9 bases. Germline trimming cut 4 bases from V and 7 bases from J; bases unmatched to any gene: 20. The CDR3 contains 19 residues. In germline, CDR1 is MGHRA, CDR2 YSYEKL. This chain's CDR3 is CASSRGPGQGLAGVQPQHF. The DNA for the CDR3 is TGCGCCAGCAGCCGCGGCCCGGGACAGGGTCTCGCGGGTGTCCAGCCCCAGCATTTT.